This T cell receptor beta chain was sequenced during a study of T cells in women clearing cervical HPV infection (dated 2018 in TCRdb). At the level of the whole study: The cases were roughly 23 women with histologically confirmed HPV16-related CIN3 or worse, and 2 of those women had invasive cancers. The controls were 25 women whose single incident HPV16 infection cleared within 12 months with no development of precancer or cancer. Blood from cases was collected at the visit where the lesion was first found, while blood from controls was collected once the infection could no longer be detected. For cases, a median interval of nearly 150 days, with an interquartile range of 90 to 200 days, was observed between lesion detection and blood sampling. Since HLA typing was available for only a few women, HLA type could not be ruled out as a confounder. Nested within Costa Rica's Guanacaste HPV Natural History Study, an exploratory proof-of-principle case-control study compared TCR repertoires across cervical HPV16 outcomes. Cases and controls were matched on age within five years and on year of sample collection. A median age of approximately 30 years was observed in cases versus under 40 in controls, and no significant differences in baseline characteristics were found. The parent cohort enrolled 10,049 women aged 18 or older in Guanacaste, Costa Rica, in about 1993 to 1994 and followed the women for 7 to 8 years. Five blinded duplicates per group were added as quality controls, so that around 60 samples were obtained: around 50 participants and approximately 10 replicates. Study-wide findings and limitations: TCR repertoire richness was significantly higher in CIN3+ cases than in controls across sequencing depths, while evenness did not differ. T-cell numbers per sample were unknown, so richness differences could reflect varying T-cell content rather than repertoire biology. Because of the cross-sectional design, the study could not determine whether the associations came before infection or resulted from infection, and neither effector/memory subsets nor HPV-specific T cells were isolated. Random forest classifiers combining richness and V gene abundances distinguished cases from controls with an estimated AUC of 0.8 to 0.9. Cases had lower TRBV6-7 relative abundance than controls (approximately 0.11% versus 0.16%; Bonferroni P = 0.0008).

Note on this clone: Its antigen specificity is not known. Read sequence stops 3 residues before the CDR3 end, and the germline J gene provides the missing end.

Using the immunoSEQ assay, multiplex PCR amplified TCR beta CDR3 regions from an average of around 1,300 ng of genomic DNA per sample. The assay corrected primer bias using a complete synthetic TCR repertoire to establish an amplification baseline. Amplicons were sequenced on the Illumina platform. The paper's data handling went like this. Sequences were error-corrected by clustering with frequency ratios and a modified nearest-neighbor algorithm and were then analyzed in the immunoSEQ Analyzer with IMGT gene definitions. At each rarefaction depth, TCR richness and evenness were averaged across 20 rarefaction repeats, and any sample with fewer sequences than the depth was left out. Relative abundances of V, D and J genes were compared between groups using Wilcoxon rank sum tests, with FDR correction applied. An intraclass correlation of approximately 96% for TCR richness and an average of around 76% across 65 to 80 gene segments were obtained from the blinded duplicates. TCRdb carries this immuneACCESS record with in-frame sequences only. Its versions omit some clonotypes, under half of them owing to an unresolved V gene in the studies checked, with the rest unexplained. That table is the source of V, J and clone size, and D and trimming were worked out from the DNA. The sample table includes 25,000 to 30,000 clones. The biggest ten clones account for 2.8% of the sample.

Every participant had a single incident cervical HPV16 infection, and women with prevalent HPV16 infections were excluded. Cervical HPV DNA was detected by MY09/MY11 PCR and genotyped by dot-blot hybridization. Approximately 15 mL of heparinized blood were centrifuged, and the buffy coat was aliquoted, frozen at -30°C, then stored at -80°C. QIAGEN kits were used to extract genomic DNA from the buffy coat specimens. The germline V gene (reference sequence) provides CDR1 DFQATT and CDR2 SNEGSKA. V trim: 3 bases; J trim: 6 bases; unmatched bases: 11. CDR3 length: 14 amino acids, cysteine to phenylalanine. Of the CDR3's DNA, 33 bases were read; they are in frame from base 1.

In this chain, TRBV20-1 is recombined with TRBJ2-7, with 7 junctional bases fitting TRBD2. Sequencing used blood buffy coat. The sequence came from a woman between 18 and 70 years old with a cervical HPV16 infection that either progressed to CIN3+ or cleared (not recorded which). The sequenced part of the CDR3 DNA is TGCAGTGCTAGGGGAAGCGGGGATACCTCCGAG. Its protein is CSARGSGDTSE. From start to end, the CDR3 is CSARGSGDTSEQYF.